This T cell receptor beta chain was retrieved from a study of tumor and adjacent non-tumor tissue in lung cancer. About the research overall: Stage I to III disease affected over nine men and about five women aged about 31 to 80. On average, productive TCRbeta reads reached 4 million to 4.5 million per sample. General study results and limits: Top 100 clones took a larger repertoire share in normal lung. Tumor tissue had significantly higher TCR diversity than normal lung.

Three rounds of nested PCR, following a modified ARM-PCR protocol, produced the TCRbeta library. In TCRdb, the multiplex PCR reads were re-called with MiXCR into one record per CDR3 protein. The sample consists of more than 95,000 distinct CDR3 sequences, 60% to 70% of them appearing once. A remark on this clonotype: Its target is not known. Compared with germline, one end of the junction differs, possibly owing to a read error.

The CDR3 has 14 amino acids. CDR1 is SGHTA and CDR2 is FQGTGA in the germline V gene. RNA was extracted from bulk tissue without any cell sorting. Sequencing was performed on lung tumor tissue. V usage is TRBV7-3 and J usage is TRBJ2-5; TRBD2 matches 11 bases. This clonotype originated in a man aged 25 to 40 with non-small cell lung cancer. CDR3 sequence (DNA): TGTGCCAGCAGCATAACTAGCGGGGGAGAGACCCAGTACTTC. Protein sequence: CASSITSGGETQYF.